This T cell receptor (beta chain) appears in the sequencing data of a study of control samples from healthy donors and cancer patients. Here immunoSEQ multiplex PCR was the method, and the copy in TCRdb shows in-frame clones only, minus some. This table has around 20,000 clones, around 85% appearing once. The TCR was taken from a man aged 55 to 70 with head and neck cancer. Input material: PBMCs.

The CDR3 spells CASSPLANYNEQFF. Here the CDR3 DNA reads TGTGCCAGCAGCCCCCTAGCAAACTACAATGAGCAGTTCTTC. The genes are TRBV6-2 or TRBV6-3 and TRBJ2-1; TRBD2 might be the D (5 bases). There are 14 residues in the CDR3. The V gene lost 6 bases and the J gene lost 3 bases, with 12 bases spanning the gap. Germline loops: CDR1 MNHEY, CDR2 SVGEGT.